Each of the 7 T cell receptor beta chains below was sequenced from the same sample in a study of shared clonotypes between healthy human individuals. Generated by immunoSEQ multiplex PCR, the TCRdb table keeps only in-frame clones and is missing some. The sample records around 1.1 million clones, around 78% being singletons. Specimen: memory CD4+ T cells from PBMCs. Subset given: CD45RA-negative fraction. These receptors originate from a young man in good health. Some clones in this sample may be carry-over from other donors' samples.

Concerning this clone itself: The sample has other DNA sequences that encode this CDR3 too. This CDR3 is CASSIGEKLFF. In DNA form, the CDR3 reads TGTGCCAGTAGTATTGGTGAAAAACTGTTTTTT. The chain carries TRBV19 and TRBJ1-4, with D unresolved. Trimming left V 3 bases short and J 7 bases short, with 3 bases between. Germline V CDR1 and CDR2: LNHDA, SQIVND (reference sequence). The CDR3 runs 11 residues.

This chain uses TRBV5-6 with TRBJ1-1; TRBD1 might be the D (6 bases). With 0 bases removed from V and 0 bases from J, the gap between germline ends came to 15 bases. The CDR3 loop spans 17 amino acids. The V gene's germline CDR1 is SGHDT and CDR2 YYEEEE. The CDR3 spells CASSLGGRGAVNTEAFF. The CDR3, as DNA: TGTGCCAGCAGCTTGGGAGGAAGGGGGGCCGTGAACACTGAAGCTTTCTTT.

The genes are TRBV5-4 and TRBJ2-7; D tentatively fits TRBD1 or TRBD2 (5 bases each). CDR3 length: 15 residues. Trimming shortened V by 3 bases and J by 3 bases, and 16 bases separated the two germline ends. Per the germline V gene, CDR1 is SGHNT and CDR2 is YYREEE (reference sequence). CDR3: CASSSGRWPLYEQYF. DNA for the CDR3: TGTGCCAGCAGCTCGGGACGGTGGCCCCTCTACGAGCAGTACTTC.

The chain couples TRBV7-9 to TRBJ2-7; D is tentatively TRBD1 or TRBD2 (5 bases each). CDR1 SEHNR and CDR2 FQNEAQ come from the germline V gene (reference sequence). Trimming cost V 5 bases and J 4 bases, with 12 bases left between them. This CDR3 has 13 amino acids. In nucleotides, the CDR3 is TGTGCCAGCAGCCCTGGGGACCTATACGAGCAGTACTTC. This gives the protein CASSPGDLYEQYF.

The rearrangement uses TRBV5-4 and TRBJ2-7; D may be TRBD2 (5 bases). There are 14 residues in the CDR3. CDR1 and CDR2 from the germline V gene are SGHNT and YYREEE (reference sequence). V lost 4 bases, J lost 9 bases, and 20 bases lay in between. The DNA for the CDR3 is TGTGCCAGCAGCCCACGGGCGGACTTTTTGGGGCAGTACTTC. It translates to CASSPRADFLGQYF. Looking up the rest from reference TRBV5-4 and TRBJ2-7 gives the full variable domain: ETGVTQSPTHLIKTRGQQVTLRCSSQSGHNTVSWYQQALGQGPQFIFQYYREEENGRGNFPPRFSGLQFPNYSSELNVNALELDDSALYLCASSPRADFLGQYFGPGTRLTVT.

The chain employs TRBV7-2 and TRBJ2-1; D gene unclear. Trimming stripped 7 bases from V and 6 bases from J, with 16 bases between. Germline-derived CDR1 and CDR2 are SGHTA and FQGNSA. The CDR3 covers 14 residues. The CDR3 DNA sequence: TGTGCCAGCACCCCCGGCTACAGCTTCAATGAGCAGTTCTTC. Translation gives CASTPGYSFNEQFF.

The chain has TRBV29-1 and TRBJ2-1, with a tentative D call TRBD2 (6 bases). Per germline, CDR1 SQVTM and CDR2 ANQGSEA. V was pared by 7 bases and J by 6 bases, with 10 bases between. The CDR3 totals 11 residues. CDR3 in DNA: TGCAGCGCTGGGAGGAGCAATGAGCAGTTCTTC. Translating gives CSAGRSNEQFF.